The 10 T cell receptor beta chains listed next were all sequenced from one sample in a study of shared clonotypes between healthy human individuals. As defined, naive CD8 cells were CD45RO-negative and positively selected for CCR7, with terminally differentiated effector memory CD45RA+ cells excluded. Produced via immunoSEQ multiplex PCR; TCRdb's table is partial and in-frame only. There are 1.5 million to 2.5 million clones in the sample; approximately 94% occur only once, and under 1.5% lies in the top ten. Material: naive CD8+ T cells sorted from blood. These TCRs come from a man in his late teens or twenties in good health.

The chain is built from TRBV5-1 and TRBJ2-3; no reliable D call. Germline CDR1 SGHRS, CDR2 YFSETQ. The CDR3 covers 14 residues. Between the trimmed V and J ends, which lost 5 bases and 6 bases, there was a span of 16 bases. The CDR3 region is CASSFSTTSDTQYF. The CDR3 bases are TGCGCCAGCAGTTTTTCCACCACGTCTGATACGCAGTATTTT.

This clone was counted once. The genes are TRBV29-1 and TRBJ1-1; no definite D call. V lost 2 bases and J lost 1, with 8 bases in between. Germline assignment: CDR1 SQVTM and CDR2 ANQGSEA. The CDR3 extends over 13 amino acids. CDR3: CSVESEWNTEAFF. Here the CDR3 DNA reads TGCAGCGTTGAATCGGAGTGGAACACTGAAGCTTTCTTT.

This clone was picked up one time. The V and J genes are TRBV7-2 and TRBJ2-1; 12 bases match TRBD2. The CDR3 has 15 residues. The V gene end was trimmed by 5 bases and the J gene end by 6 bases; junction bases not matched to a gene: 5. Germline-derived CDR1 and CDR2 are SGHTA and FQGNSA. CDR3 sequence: CASSNLAGGRNEQFF. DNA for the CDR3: TGTGCCAGCAGCAATCTAGCGGGAGGGCGCAATGAGCAGTTCTTC.

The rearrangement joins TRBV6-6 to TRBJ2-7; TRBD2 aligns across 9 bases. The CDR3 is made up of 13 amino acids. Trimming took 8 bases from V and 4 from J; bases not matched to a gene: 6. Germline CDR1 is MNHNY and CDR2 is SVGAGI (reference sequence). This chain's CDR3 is CASDSGSGYEQYF. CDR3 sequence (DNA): TGTGCCAGCGATAGCGGGAGCGGTTACGAGCAGTACTTC.

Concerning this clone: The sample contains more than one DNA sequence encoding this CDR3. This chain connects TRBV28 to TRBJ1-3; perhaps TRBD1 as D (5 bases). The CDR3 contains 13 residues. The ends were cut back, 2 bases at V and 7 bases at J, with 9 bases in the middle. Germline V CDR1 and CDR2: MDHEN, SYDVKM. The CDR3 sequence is CASSLRGGNTIYF. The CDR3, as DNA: TGTGCCAGCAGTTTACGGGGCGGCAACACCATATATTTT.

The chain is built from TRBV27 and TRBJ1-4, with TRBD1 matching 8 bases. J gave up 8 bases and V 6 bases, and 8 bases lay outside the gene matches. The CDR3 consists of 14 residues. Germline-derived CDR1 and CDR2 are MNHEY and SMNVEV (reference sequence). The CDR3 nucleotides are TGTGCCAGCAGGCCCCAGGGGGCGAAAGAAAAACTGTTTTTT. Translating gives CASRPQGAKEKLFF.

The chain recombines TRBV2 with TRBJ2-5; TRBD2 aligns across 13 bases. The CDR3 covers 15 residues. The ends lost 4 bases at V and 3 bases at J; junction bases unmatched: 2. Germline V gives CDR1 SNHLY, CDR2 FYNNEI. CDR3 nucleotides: TGTGCCAGCAGTGCTGGACTAGCGGGAGAAGAGACCCAGTACTTC. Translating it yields CASSAGLAGEETQYF.

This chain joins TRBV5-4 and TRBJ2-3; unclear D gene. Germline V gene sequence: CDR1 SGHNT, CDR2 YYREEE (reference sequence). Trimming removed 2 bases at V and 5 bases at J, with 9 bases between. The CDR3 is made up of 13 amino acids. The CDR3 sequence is CASSFRMGDTQYF. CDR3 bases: TGTGCCAGCAGCTTTAGGATGGGAGATACGCAGTATTTT.

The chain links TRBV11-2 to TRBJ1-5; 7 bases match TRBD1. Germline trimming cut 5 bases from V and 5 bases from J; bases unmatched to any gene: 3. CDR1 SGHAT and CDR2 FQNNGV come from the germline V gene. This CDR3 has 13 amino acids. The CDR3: CASSITGDQPQHF. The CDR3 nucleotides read TGTGCCAGCAGCATTACAGGGGATCAGCCCCAGCATTTT.

CDR3 amino acids: CASSSGTENGYTF. CDR3 coding DNA: TGTGCCAGCAGCAGCGGGACAGAGAATGGCTACACCTTC. The genes are TRBV9 and TRBJ1-2; 7 bases line up with TRBD1. With 4 bases clipped from V and 6 bases from J, the junction kept 6 bases outside the gene matches. The length of the CDR3 is 13 residues. Germline V gives CDR1 SGDLS, CDR2 YYNGEE.